The 7 T cell receptor beta chains given below trace back to one sample, sequenced in a study of blood T cells in healthy people across ages. Combining a sample-barcoded 5' primer with a J-beta primer mix, a second PCR ran for 7 to 11 cycles. TCRdb reprocessed the 5' RACE reads with MiXCR, giving one entry per CDR3 protein. The sample lists roughly 650,000 distinct CDR3 sequences; approximately 30% were seen once. The specimen was blood. The origin of the receptors is a woman of 80 years or more in good health.

The rearrangement links TRBV4-1 to TRBJ2-4; D could derive from TRBD1 or TRBD2 (5 bases each). The J call is in doubt because the DNA end fits TRBJ2-7 better. The germline V gene encodes CDR1 MGHRA and CDR2 YSYEKL. This CDR3 contains 16 residues. CDR3 sequence (DNA): TGCGCCAGCAGCCAACCCGAGGGGCGGGCCCCCTACGAGCAGTACTTC. Translation gives CASSQPEGRAPYEQYF.

About this clonotype itself: This may be a read error, as it is one base from a much larger clone. The J gene is TRBJ2-7, the V gene TRBV30; 7 bases agree with TRBD2. CDR3 length equals 14 residues. Germline CDR1 GTSNPN, CDR2 SVGIG (reference sequence). V shed 1 base, J shed 7 bases, and the junction held 10 bases outside the gene matches. The CDR3 DNA is TGTGCCTGGAGTGGGCTGGGGCGGGGGAATGAGCAGTACTTC. Its translation: CAWSGLGRGNEQYF. The variable domain in full, completed from reference TRBV30 and TRBJ2-7, reads SQTIHQWPATLVQPVGSPLSLECTVEGTSNPNLYWYRQAAGRGLQLLFYSVGIGQISSEVPQNLSASRPQDRQFILSSKKLLLSDSGFYLCAWSGLGRGNEQYFGPGTRLTVT.

The chain recombines TRBV7-9 with TRBJ2-7; TRBD1 matches 8 bases. The CDR3 consists of 15 residues. Germline V CDR1 and CDR2: SEHNR, FQNEAQ (reference sequence). V was clipped by 2 bases and J by 3 bases; unmatched bases: 6. The CDR3 DNA reads as TGTGCCAGCAGCTTATTTGGGACAGGCGACTACGAGCAGTACTTC. Translation gives CASSLFGTGDYEQYF.

This clonotype was found once. This may be a read error, as it is one base from a much larger clone. The chain combines TRBV4-2 with TRBJ2-1; D uncertain. The CDR3 has 13 residues. Per the germline V gene, CDR1 is LGHNA and CDR2 is YNFKEQ. CDR3 protein: CVSSQDRLQPGFF. In nucleotides, the CDR3 is TGTGTCAGCAGCCAAGATCGCCTCCAACCGGGGTTCTTC.

The chain couples TRBV6-1 to TRBJ2-5; TRBD2 agrees at 7 bases. This CDR3 comprises 14 residues. V was clipped by 6 bases and J by 5 bases; unmatched bases: 9. The germline CDR1 and CDR2 sequences are MNHNS and SASEGT. In DNA form, the CDR3 reads TGTGCCAGCAGAAGACTAGCCGGGCAGGAGACCCAGTACTTC. Amino acids: CASRRLAGQETQYF.

Turning to this clonotype: Relative to the germline gene, one junction end is altered; a read error may explain this. The chain is built from TRBV28 and TRBJ1-6, with TRBD1 matching over 8 bases. CDR1 and CDR2 from the germline V gene are MDHEN and SYDVKM. This CDR3 has 16 residues. CDR3 region: CASSLPGAGGNSPLRF. The CDR3 bases are TGTGCCAGCAGTCTACCGGGGGCAGGGGGCAATTCACCCCTCCGCTTT.

With regard to this clonotype: A much bigger clone sits one base away, suggesting this may be a read error. The J gene is TRBJ1-2, the V gene TRBV3-1; D ambiguous. Germline-derived CDR1 and CDR2 are LGHDT and YNNKEL (reference sequence). The CDR3 runs 14 residues. The CDR3 spells CASSRYGRGDGHTF. The CDR3 nucleotides read TGTGCCAGCAGCCGGTATGGACGGGGTGATGGCCACACCTTC.